Below are 20 T cell receptor beta chains sequenced from a single sample in a study of cytomegalovirus exposure and HLA in healthy donors. Primers: 60 Vbeta forward and 13 Jbeta reverse. TCRdb's copy holds only in-frame clones and misses some; the assay was immunoSEQ multiplex PCR. Of 150,000 to 200,000 clones listed, approximately 85% are singletons. Sequenced: PBMCs. These receptors all come from a man aged 18 to 35 in good health and CMV-seropositive.

The chain couples TRBV29-1 to TRBJ2-5; D gene unclear. The germline CDR1 and CDR2 sequences are SQVTM and ANQGSEA. The CDR3 is made up of 12 amino acids. V lost 4 bases, J lost 5 bases, and 11 bases lay in between. CDR3 protein: CSVVSFGETQYF. The CDR3 DNA is TGCAGCGTTGTATCCTTCGGGGAGACCCAGTACTTC.

The chain couples TRBV2 to TRBJ2-2, with 9 positions matching TRBD1. Germline CDR1 reads SNHLY; CDR2 reads FYNNEI. This CDR3 is built from 15 residues. V lost 6 bases and J lost 6; bases outside the gene matches: 8. CDR3 in DNA: TGTGCCAGCAGACCTAGGGACAGGGTATCCGGGGAGCTGTTTTTT. It yields the protein CASRPRDRVSGELFF. Supplemented by reference TRBV2 and TRBJ2-2, the full variable domain reads EPEVTQTPSHQVTQMGQEVILRCVPISNHLYFYWYRQILGQKVEFLVSFYNNEISEKSEIFDDQFSVERPDGSNFTLKIRSTKLEDSAMYFCASRPRDRVSGELFFGEGSRLTVL.

The V and J genes are TRBV6-5 and TRBJ2-7; a possible D gene is TRBD1 (6 bases). Germline V gives CDR1 MNHEY, CDR2 SVGAGI. V lost 2 bases and J lost 5, with 10 bases in between. CDR3 length equals 13 residues. CDR3 region: CASSYAGVNEQYF. As DNA, the CDR3 is TGTGCCAGCAGTTACGCAGGGGTGAACGAGCAGTACTTC.

V and J are TRBV6-6 and TRBJ2-3; no reliable D call. Germline-derived CDR1 and CDR2 are MNHNY and SVGAGI (reference sequence). Trimming removed 4 bases from V and 5 bases from J, with 4 bases in between. This CDR3 is built from 11 residues. The CDR3 DNA is TGTGCCAGCAGTTCTATAGATACGCAGTATTTT. Its translation is CASSSIDTQYF.

The chain links TRBV10-1 to TRBJ2-7; TRBD1 agrees at 7 bases. Germline CDR1 is WNHNN and CDR2 is SYGVQD (reference sequence). The CDR3 is 14 amino acids. J gave up 5 bases and V 5 bases, and 9 bases lay outside the gene matches. In DNA form, the CDR3 reads TGCGCCAGCAGTCCAACAGGGGTTATCGACGAGCAGTACTTC. Translation: CASSPTGVIDEQYF.

This clone was observed once. The chain couples TRBV5-4 to TRBJ1-2, with D perhaps matching TRBD1 (5 bases). V shed 0 bases and J shed 7 bases, with 16 bases lying between them. The germline CDR1 and CDR2 sequences are SGHNT and YYREEE (reference sequence). The CDR3 is made up of 15 amino acids. CDR3 nucleotide sequence: TGTGCCAGCAGCTTGGTGGGGGGAACGGTGGGTGGCTACACCTTC. This codes for CASSLVGGTVGGYTF. Full variable domain (missing parts from reference TRBV5-4 and TRBJ1-2): ETGVTQSPTHLIKTRGQQVTLRCSSQSGHNTVSWYQQALGQGPQFIFQYYREEENGRGNFPPRFSGLQFPNYSSELNVNALELDDSALYLCASSLVGGTVGGYTFGSGTRLTVV.

The chain couples TRBV30 to TRBJ2-7; D is uncertain. Trimming cost V 0 bases and J 3 bases, with 6 bases left between them. This CDR3 is built from 12 residues. The germline CDR1 and CDR2 sequences are GTSNPN and SVGIG (reference sequence). The chain's CDR3 is CAWSVLFYEQYF. In DNA form, the CDR3 reads TGTGCCTGGAGTGTTCTTTTCTACGAGCAGTACTTC.

This clone was recorded only once. The chain uses TRBV27 and TRBJ2-3; 8 positions agree with TRBD1. The CDR3 has 16 residues. V shed 3 bases, J shed 2 bases, and the junction held 7 bases outside the gene matches. From germline, CDR1 is MNHEY and CDR2 SMNVEV (reference sequence). CDR3 protein: CASSFLAGGTTDTQYF. CDR3 nucleotides: TGTGCCAGCAGTTTTCTGGCAGGGGGCACCACAGATACGCAGTATTTT.

The chain combines TRBV7-2 with TRBJ2-1; possible D gene TRBD2, 7 bases. Germline V gene lookup returns CDR1 SGHTA and CDR2 FQGNSA. The CDR3 is 16 amino acids. V was trimmed by 3 bases and J by 7 bases, leaving 19 bases between them. The CDR3 sequence: CASSFAYRAGENEQFF. DNA of the CDR3: TGTGCCAGCAGCTTTGCGTACAGGGCGGGGGAAAATGAGCAGTTCTTC.

This clone showed up just once. The gene calls are TRBV20-1 and TRBJ2-1, with 7 positions matching TRBD1. Germline CDR1 is DFQATT and CDR2 is SNEGSKA (reference sequence). The CDR3 spans 11 residues. Unmatched junction bases numbered 10, after V lost 5 bases and J lost 15 bases. The CDR3 DNA reads as TGCAGTGCTTCGGACAGGACCTTGCGGTTCTTC. Translated: CSASDRTLRFF.

Written as DNA, the CDR3 is TGTGCCAGCAGCGGGAGGGGGGAGACCCAGTACTTC. It translates to CASSGRGETQYF. The chain has TRBV7-2 and TRBJ2-5, with D possibly TRBD2 on 7 matching bases. Germline V gene lookup returns CDR1 SGHTA and CDR2 FQGNSA. The CDR3 is made up of 12 amino acids. Trimming took 5 bases from V and 5 from J, leaving 9 bases between them. Together with reference TRBV7-2 and TRBJ2-5, the CDR3 gives the full variable domain: GAGVSQSPSNKVTEKGKDVELRCDPISGHTALYWYRQSLGQGLEFLIYFQGNSAPDKSGLPSDRFSAERTGGSVSTLTIQRTQQEDSAVYLCASSGRGETQYFGPGTRLLVL.

The J gene is TRBJ2-3, the V gene TRBV29-1, with D uncertain. V was clipped by 2 bases and J by 6 bases, with 12 bases between them. The CDR3 covers 13 residues. Germline-derived CDR1 and CDR2 are SQVTM and ANQGSEA. CDR3 protein: CSVESPYRDTQYF. The CDR3 DNA reads as TGCAGCGTTGAATCCCCGTACCGGGATACGCAGTATTTT.

The chain couples TRBV27 to TRBJ2-1, with 7 bases lining up with TRBD1. V lost 0 bases and J lost 7; bases outside the gene matches: 3. The CDR3 contains 14 residues. In germline, CDR1 is MNHEY, CDR2 SMNVEV (reference sequence). The CDR3 spells CASSLSRGQNEQFF. The CDR3 DNA sequence: TGTGCCAGCAGTTTATCCCGGGGACAGAATGAGCAGTTCTTC.

This rearrangement joins TRBV7-9 to TRBJ2-5; TRBD2 aligns across 8 bases. V gave up 6 bases and J gave up 3 bases; unmatched junction bases: 6. Germline V gene lookup returns CDR1 SEHNR and CDR2 FQNEAQ (reference sequence). This CDR3 has 14 residues. The DNA of the CDR3 is TGTGCCAGCAGGCAACTAGCGGACGAAGAGACCCAGTACTTC. Amino acid sequence: CASRQLADEETQYF.

The V and J genes are TRBV14 and TRBJ2-1; TRBD2 agrees at 7 bases. This CDR3 has 15 residues. Per germline, CDR1 SGHDN and CDR2 FVKESK. With 4 bases clipped from V and 2 bases from J, the junction kept 5 bases outside the gene matches. This chain's CDR3 is CASSPRAGAYNEQFF. CDR3 bases: TGTGCCAGCAGCCCGCGCGCGGGAGCCTACAATGAGCAGTTCTTC.

The J gene is TRBJ1-1, the V gene TRBV21-1; the table's D call TRBD1 went unverified against the DNA. TRBV21-1 is labeled a pseudogene. The CDR3 extends over 18 amino acids. CDR3 loop: CASSKGEGETVLNTEAFF. CDR3 bases: TGTGCCAGCAGCAAAGGCGAGGGGGAGACGGTCTTGAACACTGAAGCTTTCTTT.

The chain recombines TRBV2 with TRBJ1-2; TRBD1 matches at 7 bases. V lost 7 bases to trimming and J lost 0 bases; unmatched junction nucleotides: 8. The CDR3 sequence is 15 residues long. Germline V gene lookup returns CDR1 SNHLY and CDR2 FYNNEI. The CDR3 DNA sequence: TGTGCCAGCAAAGGAGGGGGCCTAGCTAACTATGGCTACACCTTC. Translated, it gives CASKGGGLANYGYTF.

The rearrangement uses TRBV6-1 and TRBJ2-7; 9 positions match TRBD2. Germline values: CDR1 MNHNS, CDR2 SASEGT. The V gene end was trimmed by 7 bases and the J gene end by 6 bases; junction bases not matched to a gene: 7. The CDR3 contains 13 residues. CDR3 loop: CASTLSGGGEQYF. CDR3 sequence (DNA): TGTGCCAGCACCCTTAGCGGGGGTGGCGAGCAGTACTTC.

The V call is TRBV5-1, the J call TRBJ1-4; TRBD1 aligns across 7 bases. The CDR3 is 15 amino acids. Trimming removed 4 bases from V and 8 bases from J; junction bases left unmatched: 11. Germline CDR1 is SGHRS and CDR2 is YFSETQ. The CDR3 spells CASSIRQGLSEKLFF. DNA of the CDR3: TGCGCCAGCAGCATTCGACAGGGCCTATCAGAAAAACTGTTTTTT.

The DNA for the CDR3 is TGTGCCAGCAGCGTCAAGACAGGGTGGGATGGTCCCCTCCACTTT. Protein: CASSVKTGWDGPLHF. The genes are TRBV9 and TRBJ1-6, with 7 nucleotides matching TRBD1. The V gene end was trimmed by 2 bases and the J gene end by 13 bases; junction bases not matched to a gene: 12. The CDR3 totals 15 residues. Germline CDR1 is SGDLS and CDR2 is YYNGEE.